These 3 T cell receptor beta chains were sequenced from one sample in a study of T cell responses to AZD1222 COVID-19 vaccine (dated by TCRdb to 2020 to 2023). The time point label corresponds to: about 28 days (+/-7) after the second vaccine dose. The library was generated by the immunoSEQ multiplex PCR assay. What TCRdb holds here is the immuneACCESS table cut down to in-frame rearrangements. Part of the clones is not present; checked against another copy, under half of the missing clones reflect an unresolved V gene, and the others are unexplained. In all, the sample holds tens of thousands of clones, and 92% of those were seen once. The ten most abundant clones make up roughly 3.1% of the sample. This material consisted of peripheral blood, taken 28 days after the second AZD1222 dose. The receptor set was obtained from an adult who received the AZD1222 COVID-19 vaccine.

The V call is TRBV11-3, the J call TRBJ1-2; D is possibly TRBD1 (6 bases). CDR1 is SGHNT, CDR2 YENEEA, per germline. This CDR3 comprises 19 residues. The V end was cut by 1 base, the J end by 5 bases, with 26 bases between. For the CDR3, the DNA is TGTGCCAGCAGCTTAGTGGGGGGGGCTCCATTACTTTGTACTTATGGCTACACCTTC. Translating it yields CASSLVGGAPLLCTYGYTF.

The rearrangement joins TRBV6-5 to TRBJ2-7; the match to TRBD1 covers 9 bases. This CDR3 contains 15 residues. V was clipped by 5 bases and J by 3 bases; unmatched bases: 8. Per the germline V gene, CDR1 is MNHEY and CDR2 is SVGAGI. The CDR3 DNA reads TGTGCCAGCAGTCGACAGACAGGGGGGGTCTACGAGCAGTACTTC. Translating gives CASSRQTGGVYEQYF.

The chain employs TRBV29-1 and TRBJ2-5; no clear D gene. There are 12 residues in the CDR3. V was cut by 4 bases and J by 5 bases, with 11 bases left in between. CDR1 and CDR2 (germline): SQVTM, ANQGSEA. CDR3 sequence reads: CSVAGFEETQYF. The CDR3 DNA reads TGCAGCGTTGCCGGGTTCGAGGAGACCCAGTACTTC. The full variable domain, completed using reference TRBV29-1 and TRBJ2-5, is SAVISQKPSRDICQRGTSLTIQCQVDSQVTMMFWYRQQPGQSLTLIATANQGSEATYESGFVIDKFPISRPNLTFSTLTVSNMSPEDSSIYLCSVAGFEETQYFGPGTRLLVL.